Given below is one TCR beta chain in context. As yet, its antigen is unknown. Autoimmune disease history or systemic immunosuppression meant exclusion. Collection of blood occurred at baseline, at cycle 4 day 1, and at cycle 7 day 1. This table comes from immunoSEQ multiplex PCR, and its TCRdb copy is limited to in-frame clones, with some not included. This repertoire shows around 20,000 clones, 90% found once; its top ten account for around 45%. The record originates from a study of OX40 agonist ivuxolimab in advanced cancers. Study summary: Every 2 weeks, ivuxolimab was infused into the patients intravenously at between 0.01 and 10 mg/kg. General study points: Dosing at 0.1 to 3.0 mg/kg was accompanied by clonal expansion of CD4+ and CD8+ blood T cells by week 6.

The TCR comes from an adult with an advanced solid tumor such as melanoma, head and neck, liver or kidney cancer. The specimen was CD4+ or CD8+ T cells sorted from blood, collected in a trial of the OX40 agonist ivuxolimab.

CDR3 in amino acids: CASSEIFETGTDTQYF. The CDR3 DNA reads as TGTGCCAGCAGTGAAATCTTCGAGACAGGCACAGATACGCAGTATTTT. This chain uses TRBV25-1 with TRBJ2-3; D may be TRBD1 (5 bases). CDR1 is MGHDK and CDR2 is SYGVNS in the germline V gene. This CDR3 comprises 16 residues. The germline V and J ends were trimmed by 2 bases and 1 base, with 13 bases remaining between them.